What follows are 30 T cell receptor beta chains derived from one specimen sequenced in a study of sequential checkpoint blockade in melanoma. Assay: immunoSEQ multiplex PCR; the TCRdb copy retains only in-frame clones and omits some. There are about 40,000 clones in the sample; about 83% occur only once, and around 5.4% lies in the top ten. Noted treatment: randomized to nivolumab then ipilimumab (arm A) or the reverse (arm B). The sequenced sample was CD8+ T cells sorted from blood (inferred from file names), obtained from a patient given nivolumab and ipilimumab in sequence. The receptors were gathered from a human donor with melanoma.

The chain combines TRBV18 with TRBJ2-1; D ambiguous. Trimming left V 0 bases short and J 8 bases short, with 8 bases between. Per the germline V gene, CDR1 is KGHSH and CDR2 is LQKENI. The CDR3 contains 13 residues. Written as DNA, the CDR3 is TGTGCCAGCTCACCACCGGAAGGAGATGAGCAGTTCTTC. Protein sequence: CASSPPEGDEQFF.

A remark on this clone: Within the sample, other DNA sequences also encode this same CDR3. J is TRBJ1-1 and V is TRBV13; perhaps TRBD1 as D (6 bases). The CDR3 is made up of 15 amino acids. CDR1 and CDR2 from the germline V gene are PRHDT and FYEKMQ (reference sequence). V lost 4 bases, J lost 0 bases, and 12 bases lay in between. CDR3 in amino acids: CASSSAGAMNTEAFF. The CDR3 DNA reads as TGTGCCAGCAGCTCAGCAGGGGCTATGAACACTGAAGCTTTCTTT.

This clone was recorded once. This chain uses TRBV5-1 with TRBJ2-5; TRBD1 matches at 9 bases. The length of the CDR3 is 13 residues. CDR1 SGHRS and CDR2 YFSETQ come from the germline V gene. Germline trimming cut 4 bases from V and 5 bases from J; bases unmatched to any gene: 3. This chain's CDR3 is CASSPDRGETQYF. The CDR3 DNA sequence: TGCGCCAGCAGCCCGGACAGGGGTGAGACCCAGTACTTC.

The rearrangement uses TRBV19 and TRBJ2-7, with D hard to call. This CDR3 region has 13 residues. Germline CDR1 is LNHDA and CDR2 is SQIVND (reference sequence). V was trimmed by 1 base and J by 5 bases, leaving 9 bases between them. The CDR3 DNA is TGTGCCAGTAGTATAGCTAGAAGCCACGAGCAGTACTTC. It is translated as CASSIARSHEQYF.

The chain carries TRBV19 and TRBJ1-6; 8 positions agree with TRBD1. The CDR3 loop spans 17 amino acids. Germline V gene data show CDR1 as LNHDA and CDR2 as SQIVND (reference sequence). The junction had 11 bases not matched to a gene; V was cut back by 6 bases and J by 4 bases. The CDR3 protein is CASSAVSGGYYNSPLHF. Written as DNA, the CDR3 is TGTGCCAGTAGCGCAGTATCAGGGGGCTATTATAATTCACCCCTCCACTTT.

The V gene is TRBV19, the J gene TRBJ2-7; D gene uncertain. Between the trimmed V and J ends, which lost 4 bases and 3 bases, there was a span of 13 bases. Germline V gene data show CDR1 as LNHDA and CDR2 as SQIVND (reference sequence). This CDR3 is 14 amino acids long. CDR3 DNA: TGTGCCAGTAGTACCGCCGGTGTCCACTACGAGCAGTACTTC. Translating gives CASSTAGVHYEQYF.

This clone has more than one count but fewer than ten. The chain is built from TRBV5-5 and TRBJ2-2; TRBD2 matches 10 bases. V dropped 4 bases and J dropped 1; count of bases not matched to a gene: 7. The germline gives CDR1 SGHKS, CDR2 YYEKEE (reference sequence). CDR3 length: 17 residues. CDR3 nucleotides: TGTGCCAGCAGCCAAGCCTTAGCGGGGGGGAACACCGGGGAGCTGTTTTTT. It specifies CASSQALAGGNTGELFF.

The chain employs TRBV5-4 and TRBJ1-2; perhaps TRBD1 as D (5 bases). Germline V gene data show CDR1 as SGHNT and CDR2 as YYREEE (reference sequence). This CDR3 has 14 amino acids. The germline V and J ends were trimmed by 4 bases and 5 bases, with 15 bases remaining between them. The CDR3 coding sequence is TGTGCCAGCAGCCCGGGGGGGAGTATATATGGCTACACCTTC. This translates into CASSPGGSIYGYTF.

The chain carries TRBV4-1 and TRBJ2-2; a possible D gene is TRBD1 (6 bases). The V end lost 1 base, the J end lost 7 bases, and 19 bases lay between the germline ends. This CDR3 has 17 amino acids. Per the germline V gene, CDR1 is MGHRA and CDR2 is YSYEKL. CDR3 sequence: CASSQVGAGEVGGELFF. In DNA form, the CDR3 reads TGCGCCAGCAGCCAAGTGGGTGCAGGGGAAGTCGGCGGGGAGCTGTTTTTT.

The gene calls are TRBV27 and TRBJ2-2; D call uncertain. Germline V gene data show CDR1 as MNHEY and CDR2 as SMNVEV (reference sequence). Between the trimmed V and J ends, which lost 3 bases and 7 bases, there was a span of 3 bases. The CDR3 has 11 residues. CDR3 bases: TGTGCCAGCAGTTTTTACGGGGAGCTGTTTTTT. It codes for CASSFYGELFF.

This rearrangement joins TRBV11-3 to TRBJ2-3, with D possibly matching TRBD2 (6 bases). The CDR3 covers 15 residues. With 4 bases removed from V and 4 bases from J, the gap between germline ends came to 15 bases. Germline loops: CDR1 SGHNT, CDR2 YENEEA. CDR3 DNA sequence: TGTGCCAGCAGCTCACCGGGACTCCCCGCAGATACGCAGTATTTT. Protein product: CASSSPGLPADTQYF.

This chain links TRBV10-1 with TRBJ1-1; D perhaps matches TRBD1 (5 bases). The CDR3 consists of 12 residues. The V gene lost 2 bases and the J gene lost 5 bases, with 6 bases spanning the gap. The germline CDR1 and CDR2 sequences are WNHNN and SYGVQD (reference sequence). This CDR3 is CASSEGGTEAFF. The CDR3 DNA reads TGCGCCAGCAGTGAGGGGGGGACTGAAGCTTTCTTT.

J is TRBJ1-2 and V is TRBV19; a weak D match, TRBD1 (6 bases). The germline CDR1 and CDR2 sequences are LNHDA and SQIVND (reference sequence). The CDR3 spans 15 residues. V was shortened by 1 base and J by 2 bases, with 11 bases between the two germline ends. This CDR3 is CASSIGTRGNYGYTF. For the CDR3, the DNA is TGTGCCAGTAGTATAGGGACAAGGGGGAACTATGGCTACACCTTC.

This clone was found once. The chain combines TRBV28 with TRBJ1-1, with D maybe TRBD1 (6 bases). Germline CDR1 is MDHEN and CDR2 is SYDVKM. This CDR3 contains 12 residues. Trimming took off 11 bases at V and 3 bases at J, with 13 bases between the two ends. CDR3 sequence (DNA): TGTGCCGCATCACAGGGCGACACTGAAGCTTTCTTT. Amino acid sequence: CAASQGDTEAFF. Full variable domain (rest looked up from reference TRBV28 and TRBJ1-1): DVKVTQSSRYLVKRTGEKVFLECVQDMDHENMFWYRQDPGLGLRLIYFSYDVKMKEKGDIPEGYSVSREKKERFSLILESASTNQTSMYLCAASQGDTEAFFGQGTRLTVV.

The chain recombines TRBV19 with TRBJ1-5; 9 nucleotides agree with TRBD1. Trimming removed 4 bases from V and 3 bases from J; junction bases left unmatched: 4. CDR3 length: 15 amino acids. Germline V gene sequence: CDR1 LNHDA, CDR2 SQIVND (reference sequence). This chain's CDR3 is CASSNRDRDNQPQHF. CDR3 DNA: TGTGCCAGTAGTAACCGGGACAGGGACAATCAGCCCCAGCATTTT.

The chain links TRBV27 to TRBJ2-1, with TRBD2 matching over 7 bases. The trim removed 1 base at V and 9 bases at J, leaving 21 bases unmatched. CDR3 length: 19 amino acids. The germline gives CDR1 MNHEY, CDR2 SMNVEV (reference sequence). CDR3 protein: CASSLYYPETKREGAEQFF. CDR3 sequence (DNA): TGTGCCAGCAGTTTATACTATCCCGAGACTAAGCGGGAAGGAGCTGAGCAGTTCTTC.

The chain carries TRBV6-1 and TRBJ1-4; 9 bases are shared with TRBD1. CDR1 MNHNS and CDR2 SASEGT come from the germline V gene. The CDR3 extends over 16 amino acids. The J segment lost 6 bases and the V segment lost 6 bases, leaving 11 bases of the junction unmatched. For the CDR3, the DNA is TGTGCCAGCAGCGAAACACCGGGACAGGGAGATGAAAAACTGTTTTTT. This codes for CASSETPGQGDEKLFF.

This sequence joins TRBV5-1 and TRBJ1-4; D perhaps matches TRBD1 (5 bases). CDR3 length: 15 amino acids. The germline V gene has CDR1 SGHRS and CDR2 YFSETQ. V dropped 0 bases and J dropped 5 bases, with 11 bases sitting between them. This chain's CDR3 is CASSLASGGNEKLFF. CDR3 nucleotides: TGCGCCAGCAGCTTGGCGTCGGGGGGGAATGAAAAACTGTTTTTT.

This clone was recorded once. The chain combines TRBV11-2 with TRBJ1-1; D call uncertain. Germline CDR1 is SGHAT and CDR2 is FQNNGV. V was pared by 0 bases and J by 7 bases, with 9 bases between. This CDR3 region has 13 residues. The CDR3 DNA is TGTGCCAGCAGCTTAGATTTCAGCGGTGAAGCTTTCTTT. Its translation: CASSLDFSGEAFF.

V gene TRBV14 combines with J gene TRBJ2-5; 10 nucleotides align to TRBD1. With V trimmed by 3 bases and J by 4 bases, 5 bases remained unmatched. From germline, CDR1 is SGHDN and CDR2 FVKESK. This CDR3 contains 15 residues. The CDR3 DNA is TGTGCCAGCAGCCACTGGACAGGGGGTAGAGAGACCCAGTACTTC. Its translation: CASSHWTGGRETQYF.

The CDR3 spells CATSGGATDYEQYF. In DNA form, the CDR3 reads TGTGCCACCAGCGGGGGGGCGACGGACTACGAGCAGTACTTC. The genes are TRBV15 and TRBJ2-7, with D tentatively TRBD2 (7 bases). The CDR3 runs 14 residues. V was shortened by 5 bases and J by 3 bases, with 14 bases between the two germline ends. Germline CDR1 LNHNV, CDR2 YYDKDF (reference sequence).

The rearrangement uses TRBV7-9 and TRBJ2-3, with TRBD2 as a possible D gene (5 bases). CDR3 length equals 16 residues. Germline lookup yields CDR1 SEHNR and CDR2 FQNEAQ (reference sequence). The germline V and J ends were trimmed by 1 base and 0 bases, with 11 bases remaining between them. CDR3 amino acids: CASSLGGEYSTDTQYF. The CDR3 DNA is TGTGCCAGCAGCTTAGGTGGGGAGTATAGCACAGATACGCAGTATTTT.

This clone has more than one count but fewer than ten. This chain links TRBV7-9 with TRBJ1-4; a possible D gene is TRBD1 (5 bases). CDR1 is SEHNR and CDR2 is FQNEAQ in the germline V gene (reference sequence). Trimming removed 5 bases at V and 8 bases at J, with 18 bases between. CDR3 length: 15 amino acids. CDR3 protein: CASSQGGGEEEKLFF. In DNA form, the CDR3 reads TGTGCCAGCAGCCAAGGAGGAGGGGAGGAAGAAAAACTGTTTTTT. Combining the CDR3 with reference TRBV7-9 and TRBJ1-4 gives the whole variable domain DTGVSQNPRHKITKRGQNVTFRCDPISEHNRLYWYRQTLGQGPEFLTYFQNEAQLEKSRLLSDRFSAERPKGSFSTLEIQRTEQGDSAMYLCASSQGGGEEEKLFFGSGTQLSVL.

In this sample, this clone turned up a few times. The chain joins TRBV19 to TRBJ2-7; 8 bases fit TRBD1. The trim removed 3 bases at V and 3 bases at J, leaving 7 bases unmatched. This CDR3 region has 15 residues. CDR1 LNHDA and CDR2 SQIVND come from the germline V gene (reference sequence). The chain's CDR3 is CASSIGQGLGYEQYF. Written as DNA, the CDR3 is TGTGCCAGTAGTATCGGACAGGGCCTTGGCTACGAGCAGTACTTC.

The rearrangement uses TRBV6-5 and TRBJ1-4, with D hard to call. V was pared by 6 bases and J by 0 bases, with 11 bases between. Germline V CDR1 and CDR2: MNHEY, SVGAGI. The CDR3 has 15 amino acids. The CDR3 DNA follows: TGTGCCAGCAGCACTGTTCAACCAACTAATGAAAAACTGTTTTTT. It codes for CASSTVQPTNEKLFF.

This sequence joins TRBV9 and TRBJ1-4; tentatively, D is TRBD1 (5 bases). Germline V gene data show CDR1 as SGDLS and CDR2 as YYNGEE. This CDR3 comprises 15 residues. The ends were cut back, 4 bases at V and 3 bases at J, with 13 bases in the middle. DNA for the CDR3: TGTGCCAGCAGCTTTGGTGGAGGGGCTAATGAAAAACTGTTTTTT. This sequence encodes CASSFGGGANEKLFF.

This clone was detected once. The rearrangement links TRBV29-1 to TRBJ2-7, with 8 positions matching TRBD1. Unmatched junction bases numbered 10, after V lost 5 bases and J lost 4 bases. The CDR3 spans 14 residues. Germline CDR1 is SQVTM and CDR2 is ANQGSEA. The CDR3 nucleotides are TGCAGCGTTCGACTGGGACAGGCCCCTTACGAGCAGTACTTC. Translation: CSVRLGQAPYEQYF.

This chain uses TRBV30 with TRBJ2-5; a possible D gene is TRBD2 (5 bases). Germline loops: CDR1 GTSNPN, CDR2 SVGIG (reference sequence). This CDR3 spans 12 amino acids. The V end lost 3 bases, the J end lost 3 bases, and 8 bases lay between the germline ends. The CDR3 sequence: CAWSGEKETQYF. CDR3 nucleotide sequence: TGTGCCTGGAGCGGGGAGAAAGAGACCCAGTACTTC. Variable domain in full (rest from reference TRBV30 and TRBJ2-5): SQTIHQWPATLVQPVGSPLSLECTVEGTSNPNLYWYRQAAGRGLQLLFYSVGIGQISSEVPQNLSASRPQDRQFILSSKKLLLSDSGFYLCAWSGEKETQYFGPGTRLLVL.

The chain recombines TRBV6-4 with TRBJ2-3, with D uncertain. Per germline, CDR1 MRHNA and CDR2 SNTAGT. The CDR3 loop spans 14 amino acids. V gave up 5 bases and J gave up 6 bases, with 15 bases separating them. The CDR3 nucleotides are TGTGCCAGCAGTCCACGGGTCGGTGTTGATACGCAGTATTTT. Its translation is CASSPRVGVDTQYF.

The J gene is TRBJ2-3, the V gene TRBV5-1; tentatively, D is TRBD2 (6 bases). Germline V CDR1 and CDR2: SGHRS, YFSETQ. The CDR3 loop spans 14 amino acids. The V end was cut by 4 bases, the J end by 2 bases, with 11 bases between. The chain's CDR3 is CASSPGTATDTQYF. DNA of the CDR3: TGCGCCAGCAGCCCCGGGACTGCCACAGATACGCAGTATTTT.